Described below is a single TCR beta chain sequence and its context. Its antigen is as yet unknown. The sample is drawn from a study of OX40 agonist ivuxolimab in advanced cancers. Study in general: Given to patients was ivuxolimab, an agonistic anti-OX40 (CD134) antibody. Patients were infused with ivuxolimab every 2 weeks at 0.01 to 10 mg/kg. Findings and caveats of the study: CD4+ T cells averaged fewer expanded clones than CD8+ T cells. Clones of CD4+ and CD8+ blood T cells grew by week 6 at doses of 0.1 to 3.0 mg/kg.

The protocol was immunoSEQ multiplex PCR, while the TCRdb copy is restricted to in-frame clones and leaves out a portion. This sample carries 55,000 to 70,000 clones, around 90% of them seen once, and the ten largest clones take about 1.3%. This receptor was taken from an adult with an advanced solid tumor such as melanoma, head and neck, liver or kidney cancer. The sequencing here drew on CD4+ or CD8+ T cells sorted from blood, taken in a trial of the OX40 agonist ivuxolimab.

The DNA of the CDR3 is TGTGCCAGCAGTTACTCGGAGGGTTCCTCTGGAAACACCATATATTTT. Its protein product is CASSYSEGSSGNTIYF. The chain combines TRBV6-5 with TRBJ1-3; the D is unclear. V was cut by 0 bases and J by 0 bases, with 9 bases left in between. The CDR3 has 16 residues. Germline values: CDR1 MNHEY, CDR2 SVGAGI.